This TCR beta chain was identified in a study of T cell changes during pregnancy in multiple sclerosis. Sequencing used immunoSEQ multiplex PCR; TCRdb keeps in-frame clones, though not all of them. The repertoire holds some 70,000 clones, with around 92% as singletons. CDR1 is SGDLS and CDR2 is YYNGEE in the germline V gene. Trimming removed 0 bases at V and 8 bases at J, with 11 bases between. The CDR3 totals 13 residues. This specimen was CD8+ T cells from peripheral blood mononuclear cells, taken in the third trimester of pregnancy. The TCR sequence derives from a female donor in good health, enrolled as a control in a pregnancy study. The V call is TRBV9, the J call TRBJ1-2, with D perhaps TRBD1 (5 bases). The CDR3 DNA is TGTGCCAGCAGCGTAGGTGGGGCGGGAGGCTACACCTTC. Translating gives CASSVGGAGGYTF. The full variable domain, completed using reference TRBV9 and TRBJ1-2, is DSGVTQTPKHLITATGQRVTLRCSPRSGDLSVYWYQQSLDQGLQFLIQYYNGEERAKGNILERFSAQQFPDLHSELNLSSLELGDSALYFCASSVGGAGGYTFGSGTRLTVV.